This TCR beta chain originates from a study of cytomegalovirus exposure and HLA in healthy donors. The study's findings and limits: Both high specificity and high sensitivity reportedly marked the classifier's diagnosis of cytomegalovirus status. Later on, a genetic analysis was performed. It linked a missense variant in DCLRE1C with V- and J-gene trimming of TCR beta. The authors later found most CMV-associated TCR beta chains appeared HLA-restricted. In a later analysis, TCR association rates varied by HLA locus: DRB1 most, HLA-C fewest.

This clone has a single count. Its antigen is unidentified. 60 Vbeta and 13 Jbeta primers were used in PCR. Libraries were prepared by immunoSEQ multiplex PCR; TCRdb keeps only in-frame clonotypes and omits some of them. This table has about 130,000 clones, 65% to 85% appearing once. Between the trimmed V and J ends, which lost 3 bases and 0 bases, there was a span of 11 bases. CDR1 and CDR2 from the germline V gene are LNHDA and SQIVND (reference sequence). The CDR3 length is 16 residues. The chain couples TRBV19 to TRBJ1-4; no clear D gene. This TCR came from a man in his fifties in good health and CMV-seronegative. Sample: PBMCs. The CDR3 is CASSITAKPTNEKLFF. CDR3 sequence (DNA): TGTGCCAGTAGTATTACAGCAAAGCCAACTAATGAAAAACTGTTTTTT.